This T cell receptor (beta chain) was observed in a study of CD8+CD57+ T cells in acquired aplastic anemia. According to the study, genomic DNA was the template for TCR beta VDJ and CDR3 profiling. TCRdb analysed the reads with MiXCR anew, one entry per CDR3 protein. The sample contains about 180,000 distinct CDR3 sequences, 63% of which appear only once. Sequencing involved patients with CD8+CD57+ cell expansion previously shown by flow cytometry. Among the patients, all had severe acquired aplastic anemia. The sequence came from a human donor with aplastic anemia. Sequencing was performed on sorted CD4+, CD8+, or CD8+CD57+ T cells (not recorded which) from PBMCs.

For the CDR3, the DNA is TGCAGTGCTAGTAGTCGGACAGGGGGTTCACCCCTCCACTTT. It specifies CSASSRTGGSPLHF. The rearrangement links TRBV20-1 to TRBJ1-6; 10 bases map to TRBD1. Germline CDR1 DFQATT, CDR2 SNEGSKA (reference sequence). V lost 3 bases and J lost 9; bases outside the gene matches: 5. The CDR3 runs 14 residues.